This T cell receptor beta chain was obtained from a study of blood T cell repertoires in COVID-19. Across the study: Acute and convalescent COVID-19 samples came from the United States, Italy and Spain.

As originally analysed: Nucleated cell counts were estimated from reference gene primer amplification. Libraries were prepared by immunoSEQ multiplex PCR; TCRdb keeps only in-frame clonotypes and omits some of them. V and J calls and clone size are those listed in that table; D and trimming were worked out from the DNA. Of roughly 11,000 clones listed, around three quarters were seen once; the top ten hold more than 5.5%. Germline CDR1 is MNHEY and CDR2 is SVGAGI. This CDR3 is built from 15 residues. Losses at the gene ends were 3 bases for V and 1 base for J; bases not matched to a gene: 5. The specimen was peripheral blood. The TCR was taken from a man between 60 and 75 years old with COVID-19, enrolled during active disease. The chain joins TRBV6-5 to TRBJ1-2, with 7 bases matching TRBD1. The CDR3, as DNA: TGTGCCAGCAGTTATTCGGGACAGTTTAACTATGGCTACACCTTC. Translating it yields CASSYSGQFNYGYTF.